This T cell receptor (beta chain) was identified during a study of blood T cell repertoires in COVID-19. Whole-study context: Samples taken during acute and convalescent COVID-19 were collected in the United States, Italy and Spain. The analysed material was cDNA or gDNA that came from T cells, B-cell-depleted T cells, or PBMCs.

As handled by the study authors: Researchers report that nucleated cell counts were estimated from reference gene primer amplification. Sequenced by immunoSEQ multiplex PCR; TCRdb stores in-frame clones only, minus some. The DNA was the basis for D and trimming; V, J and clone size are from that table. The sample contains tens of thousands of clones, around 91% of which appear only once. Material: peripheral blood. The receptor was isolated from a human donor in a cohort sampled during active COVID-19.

The CDR3 DNA sequence: TGTGCCAGCTCACCACCCAGGGGCTCGACCTACGAGCAGTACTTC. Its translation: CASSPPRGSTYEQYF. This sequence joins TRBV18 and TRBJ2-7, with D possibly matching TRBD1 (6 bases). V dropped 0 bases and J dropped 2 bases, with 11 bases sitting between them. The V gene's germline CDR1 is KGHSH and CDR2 LQKENI. This CDR3 comprises 15 residues. The full variable domain, its missing parts supplied by reference TRBV18 and TRBJ2-7, is NAGVMQNPRHLVRRRGQEARLRCSPMKGHSHVYWYRQLPEEGLKFMVYLQKENIIDESGMPKERFSAEFPKEGPSILRIQQVVRGDSAAYFCASSPPRGSTYEQYFGPGTRLTVT.